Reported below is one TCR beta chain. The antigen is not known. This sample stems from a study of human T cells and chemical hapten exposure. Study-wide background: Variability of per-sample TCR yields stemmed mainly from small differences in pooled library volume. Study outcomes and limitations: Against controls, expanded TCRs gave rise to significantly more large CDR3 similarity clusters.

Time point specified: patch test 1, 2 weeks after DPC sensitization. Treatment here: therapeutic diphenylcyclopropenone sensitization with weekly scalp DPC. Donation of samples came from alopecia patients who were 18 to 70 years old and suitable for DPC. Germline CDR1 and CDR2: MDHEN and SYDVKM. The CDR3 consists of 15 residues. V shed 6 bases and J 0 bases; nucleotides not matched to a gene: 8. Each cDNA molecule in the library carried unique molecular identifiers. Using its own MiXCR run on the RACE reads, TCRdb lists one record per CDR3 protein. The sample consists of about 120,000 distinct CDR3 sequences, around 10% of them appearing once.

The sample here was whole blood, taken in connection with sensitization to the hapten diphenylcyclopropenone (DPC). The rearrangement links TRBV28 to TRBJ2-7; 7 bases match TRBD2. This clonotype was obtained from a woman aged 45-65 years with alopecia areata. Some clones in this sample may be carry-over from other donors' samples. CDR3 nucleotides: TGTGCCAGCAGGGACGGGACTACCGGCTCCTACGAGCAGTACTTC. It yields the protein CASRDGTTGSYEQYF.